The 2 T cell receptor beta chains below all came from one sample that was sequenced in a study of prognosis after radiotherapy for stage I lung cancer. Starting from genomic DNA, TCR beta CDR3 was amplified through two-round multiplex PCR. Primers (each specific to one TRBV or TRBJ gene) were used in first-round PCR. Via MiXCR, TCRdb re-called the multiplex PCR reads, giving one row per CDR3 protein. The table has nearly 35,000 distinct CDR3 sequences, nearly 35% seen once. Source: PBMCs, taken before or after stereotactic body radiation therapy (not recorded which). These TCRs come from a donor aged 50 or older with non-small cell lung cancer.

This clonotype was seen repeatedly, ten times or more. The rearrangement joins TRBV24-1 to TRBJ1-1, with 7 bases fitting TRBD1. The J segment lost 7 bases and the V segment lost 6 bases, leaving 7 bases of the junction unmatched. CDR1 KGHDR and CDR2 SFDVKD come from the germline V gene. The CDR3 is 13 residues long. CDR3 in amino acids: CATSPRTGDEAFF. The CDR3 bases are TGTGCCACCAGTCCCCGGACAGGAGATGAAGCTTTCTTT.

This clonotype showed up many times. The chain has TRBV2 and TRBJ1-4; D not certain. The CDR3 runs 15 residues. With 2 bases removed from V and 0 bases from J, the gap between germline ends came to 7 bases. Germline lookup yields CDR1 SNHLY and CDR2 FYNNEI. The CDR3 loop reads CASSELQATNEKLFF. The CDR3 DNA reads TGTGCCAGCAGTGAACTCCAGGCAACTAATGAAAAACTGTTTTTT.